The 22 T cell receptor beta chains presented below share a single source sample, sequenced in a study of CD8 T cells in Susac syndrome. RNA in amounts of about 0.45 to 1 ug was reverse transcribed with random hexamers. From the immunoSEQ multiplex PCR reads, TCRdb called clonotypes with MiXCR, one entry per CDR3 protein. Of about 160,000 distinct CDR3 sequences listed, roughly 94% were seen once; the top ten hold about 0.095%. The specimen sequenced was CD4+ T cells from PBMCs. The receptor source for this set is a human donor with multiple sclerosis.

The chain has TRBV11-2 and TRBJ2-7; 9 bases align to TRBD1. V shed 2 bases, J shed 4 bases, and the junction held 9 bases outside the gene matches. The CDR3 runs 16 residues. Per germline, CDR1 SGHAT and CDR2 FQNNGV. CDR3 sequence: CASSLNHPGQGYEQYF. DNA for the CDR3: TGTGCCAGCAGCTTAAACCATCCGGGACAGGGTTACGAGCAGTACTTC.

This chain joins TRBV30 and TRBJ2-7; D not resolved. The germline CDR1 and CDR2 sequences are GTSNPN and SVGIG (reference sequence). Trimming removed 3 bases at V and 5 bases at J, with 11 bases between. The length of the CDR3 is 12 residues. The CDR3 is CAWRYSFNEQYF. The CDR3 bases are TGTGCCTGGAGGTACTCCTTCAACGAGCAGTACTTC.

This chain links TRBV30 with TRBJ1-5; no clear D. Trimming cost V 2 bases and J 6 bases, with 11 bases left between them. The CDR3 sequence is 13 residues long. The germline CDR1 and CDR2 sequences are GTSNPN and SVGIG (reference sequence). CDR3 DNA sequence: TGTGCCTGGAGTACGGGTCTTGCTCAGCCCCAGCATTTT. Translated: CAWSTGLAQPQHF.

The chain recombines TRBV27 with TRBJ1-1; D remains ambiguous. The germline V gene encodes CDR1 MNHEY and CDR2 SMNVEV (reference sequence). Trimming took off 8 bases at V and 0 bases at J, with 16 bases between the two ends. The CDR3 is 15 amino acids. CDR3 nucleotides: TGTGCCAGCGGAGCGAGGGCAAACATGAACACTGAAGCTTTCTTT. Amino acid sequence: CASGARANMNTEAFF.

The gene calls are TRBV5-4 and TRBJ1-1; D is ambiguous. Trimming cost V 2 bases and J 1 base, with 12 bases left between them. CDR1 is SGHNT, CDR2 YYREEE, per germline (reference sequence). The length of the CDR3 is 15 residues. For the CDR3, the DNA is TGTGCCAGCAGCTTATCCGTTCAAAGGAACACTGAAGCTTTCTTT. Its protein product is CASSLSVQRNTEAFF.

The V gene is TRBV6-5, the J gene TRBJ2-1; TRBD2 agrees at 8 bases. The V gene end was trimmed by 8 bases and the J gene end by 1 base; junction bases not matched to a gene: 7. In germline, CDR1 is MNHEY, CDR2 SVGAGI. The CDR3 covers 15 residues. Here the CDR3 reads CASAISGTSYNEQFF. CDR3 nucleotide sequence: TGTGCCAGCGCAATTAGCGGGACTTCCTACAATGAGCAGTTCTTC.

The rearrangement joins TRBV29-1 to TRBJ2-7, with 7 bases lining up with TRBD2. CDR1 and CDR2 (germline): SQVTM, ANQGSEA. Trimming cost V 6 bases and J 4 bases; bases outside gene matches: 6. The CDR3 runs to 12 residues. The CDR3 is CSVRTRGYEQYF. As DNA, the CDR3 is TGCAGCGTCCGGACTAGAGGGTACGAGCAGTACTTC.

The chain uses TRBV20-1 and TRBJ1-1; D gene uncertain. The CDR3 consists of 13 residues. CDR1 DFQATT and CDR2 SNEGSKA come from the germline V gene (reference sequence). V shed 0 bases and J shed 0 bases, with 5 bases lying between them. CDR3 DNA sequence: TGCAGTGCTAGAGAAGGGCTGAACACTGAAGCTTTCTTT. Translated, it gives CSAREGLNTEAFF.

CDR3 sequence: CASSYRTSRRRSGELFF. The CDR3 region has the DNA TGTGCCAGCAGTTACCGCACTAGCCGGCGACGGTCCGGGGAGCTGTTTTTT. V is TRBV6-2 or TRBV6-3 and J is TRBJ2-2; possibly TRBD2 for D (6 bases). The germline V and J ends were trimmed by 2 bases and 6 bases, with 19 bases remaining between them. Germline CDR1 MNHEY, CDR2 SVGEGT. This CDR3 is 17 amino acids long.

This chain joins TRBV2 and TRBJ2-7; TRBD1 matches 7 bases. The CDR3 is 14 residues long. With V trimmed by 5 bases and J by 4 bases, 8 bases remained unmatched. Germline V gene lookup returns CDR1 SNHLY and CDR2 FYNNEI. CDR3 sequence: CASSFDRATYEQYF. CDR3 coding DNA: TGTGCCAGCAGTTTTGACAGGGCGACTTACGAGCAGTACTTC. Looking up the rest from reference TRBV2 and TRBJ2-7 gives the full variable domain: EPEVTQTPSHQVTQMGQEVILRCVPISNHLYFYWYRQILGQKVEFLVSFYNNEISEKSEIFDDQFSVERPDGSNFTLKIRSTKLEDSAMYFCASSFDRATYEQYFGPGTRLTVT.

The chain recombines TRBV5-1 with TRBJ1-2; D possibly corresponds to TRBD1 (6 bases). The CDR3 loop spans 14 amino acids. Germline-derived CDR1 and CDR2 are SGHRS and YFSETQ. The V end was cut by 4 bases, the J end by 5 bases, with 15 bases between. The CDR3 sequence: CASSQDSGVYGYTF. The CDR3 DNA sequence: TGCGCCAGCAGCCAGGACAGCGGGGTTTATGGCTACACCTTC. Based on the CDR3 plus reference TRBV5-1 and TRBJ1-2, the full variable domain is KAGVTQTPRYLIKTRGQQVTLSCSPISGHRSVSWYQQTPGQGLQFLFEYFSETQRNKGNFPGRFSGRQFSNSRSEMNVSTLELGDSALYLCASSQDSGVYGYTFGSGTRLTVV.

The V and J genes are TRBV7-2 and TRBJ2-1, with 9 positions matching TRBD2. The junction had 10 bases not matched to a gene; V was cut back by 7 bases and J by 9 bases. CDR3 length equals 14 residues. Germline assignment: CDR1 SGHTA and CDR2 FQGNSA. This CDR3 reads CASTSSGRTGEQFF. DNA of the CDR3: TGTGCCAGCACCTCGAGCGGGAGGACGGGTGAGCAGTTCTTC.

The chain links TRBV12-3 or TRBV12-4 to TRBJ2-3; D not certain. Trimming took 6 bases from V and 6 from J, leaving 13 bases between them. The CDR3 is made up of 13 amino acids. Here the CDR3 reads CASSRNTHDTQYF. CDR3 nucleotides: TGTGCCAGCAGCAGAAACACCCATGATACGCAGTATTTT.

This clonotype has only one observation. This rearrangement joins TRBV6-2 or TRBV6-3 to TRBJ2-7; D gene ambiguous. Germline CDR1 reads MNHEY; CDR2 reads SVGEGT. The CDR3 is 12 residues long. The V end lost 8 bases, the J end lost 2 bases, and 10 bases lay between the germline ends. CDR3 in DNA: TGTGCCAGCTGCCTGACCGCCTACGAGCAGTACTTC. It yields the protein CASCLTAYEQYF.

This rearrangement joins TRBV28 to TRBJ1-5; TRBD1 matches 10 bases. The CDR3 is 15 residues long. V trimming: 4 bases; J trimming: 4 bases; junction bases outside the gene matches: 4. In germline, CDR1 is MDHEN, CDR2 SYDVKM. The CDR3 here is CASSSGQGTNQPQHF. The CDR3 DNA follows: TGTGCCAGCAGTTCGGGACAGGGGACAAATCAGCCCCAGCATTTT.

J is TRBJ2-1 and V is TRBV21-1; the table's D call, TRBD1, has no DNA check behind it. TRBV21-1 is a listed pseudogene. There are 16 residues in the CDR3. As DNA, the CDR3 is TGTGCCAGCAGCAAAGTGGCAGGGGTGCGCTACAATGAGCAGTTCTTC. This sequence encodes CASSKVAGVRYNEQFF.

This clonotype showed up just once. The chain combines TRBV7-9 with TRBJ1-4, with no clear D. The CDR3 has 15 residues. Per the germline V gene, CDR1 is SEHNR and CDR2 is FQNEAQ (reference sequence). Trimming stripped 5 bases from V and 3 bases from J, with 13 bases between. CDR3 coding DNA: TGTGCCAGCAGCGTTAGGCCCGGGGCTAATGAAAAACTGTTTTTT. The encoded protein is CASSVRPGANEKLFF.

This clonotype was observed a handful of times. The J gene is TRBJ1-5, the V gene TRBV24-1; D is undetermined. Germline lookup yields CDR1 KGHDR and CDR2 SFDVKD. This CDR3 has 12 amino acids. Trimming took off 3 bases at V and 4 bases at J, with 3 bases between the two ends. The CDR3 is CATSDVNQPQHF. Written as DNA, the CDR3 is TGTGCCACCAGTGATGTGAATCAGCCCCAGCATTTT.

The chain uses TRBV5-1 and TRBJ1-1, with TRBD1 as a possible D gene (5 bases). CDR3 size: 14 residues. Germline CDR1 SGHRS, CDR2 YFSETQ. With 7 bases removed from V and 0 bases from J, the gap between germline ends came to 13 bases. This CDR3 is CASHRGDLNTEAFF. CDR3 in DNA: TGCGCCAGCCATCGGGGGGACCTGAACACTGAAGCTTTCTTT.

This sequence joins TRBV30 and TRBJ2-7; D call uncertain. This CDR3 is built from 13 residues. V lost 2 bases to trimming and J lost 7 bases, with 15 bases between them. The germline gives CDR1 GTSNPN, CDR2 SVGIG (reference sequence). The CDR3 DNA reads TGTGCCTGGAGTAAGGGAAGGGAATGGGAGCAGTACTTC. Encoded protein: CAWSKGREWEQYF.

The CDR3 loop reads CASSSVTGGIGQPQHF. CDR3 DNA sequence: TGTGCCAGCAGTTCCGTGACAGGGGGCATAGGTCAGCCCCAGCATTTT. This sequence joins TRBV28 and TRBJ1-5, with 10 bases aligning to TRBD1. This CDR3 region has 16 residues. The V gene end was trimmed by 4 bases and the J gene end by 6 bases; junction bases not matched to a gene: 9. CDR1 is MDHEN and CDR2 is SYDVKM in the germline V gene.

The genes are TRBV4-2 and TRBJ1-1; TRBD1 is a possible D gene (6 bases). The CDR3 is 15 amino acids. The germline gives CDR1 LGHNA, CDR2 YNFKEQ. V shed 6 bases and J shed 1 base, with 15 bases lying between them. The CDR3 reads CASRAGGEQNTEAFF. The CDR3 coding sequence is TGTGCCAGCAGAGCGGGGGGCGAACAGAACACTGAAGCTTTCTTT.